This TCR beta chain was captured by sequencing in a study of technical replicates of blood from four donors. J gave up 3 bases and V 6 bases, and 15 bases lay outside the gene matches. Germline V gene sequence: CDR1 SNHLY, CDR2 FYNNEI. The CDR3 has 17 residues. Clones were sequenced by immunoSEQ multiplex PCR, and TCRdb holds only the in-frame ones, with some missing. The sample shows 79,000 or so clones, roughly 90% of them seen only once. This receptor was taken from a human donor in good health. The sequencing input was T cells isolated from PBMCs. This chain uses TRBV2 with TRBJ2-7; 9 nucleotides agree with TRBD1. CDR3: CASSPLKTGTGYYEQYF. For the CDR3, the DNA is TGTGCCAGCAGCCCCCTGAAAACCGGGACAGGGTACTACGAGCAGTACTTC.